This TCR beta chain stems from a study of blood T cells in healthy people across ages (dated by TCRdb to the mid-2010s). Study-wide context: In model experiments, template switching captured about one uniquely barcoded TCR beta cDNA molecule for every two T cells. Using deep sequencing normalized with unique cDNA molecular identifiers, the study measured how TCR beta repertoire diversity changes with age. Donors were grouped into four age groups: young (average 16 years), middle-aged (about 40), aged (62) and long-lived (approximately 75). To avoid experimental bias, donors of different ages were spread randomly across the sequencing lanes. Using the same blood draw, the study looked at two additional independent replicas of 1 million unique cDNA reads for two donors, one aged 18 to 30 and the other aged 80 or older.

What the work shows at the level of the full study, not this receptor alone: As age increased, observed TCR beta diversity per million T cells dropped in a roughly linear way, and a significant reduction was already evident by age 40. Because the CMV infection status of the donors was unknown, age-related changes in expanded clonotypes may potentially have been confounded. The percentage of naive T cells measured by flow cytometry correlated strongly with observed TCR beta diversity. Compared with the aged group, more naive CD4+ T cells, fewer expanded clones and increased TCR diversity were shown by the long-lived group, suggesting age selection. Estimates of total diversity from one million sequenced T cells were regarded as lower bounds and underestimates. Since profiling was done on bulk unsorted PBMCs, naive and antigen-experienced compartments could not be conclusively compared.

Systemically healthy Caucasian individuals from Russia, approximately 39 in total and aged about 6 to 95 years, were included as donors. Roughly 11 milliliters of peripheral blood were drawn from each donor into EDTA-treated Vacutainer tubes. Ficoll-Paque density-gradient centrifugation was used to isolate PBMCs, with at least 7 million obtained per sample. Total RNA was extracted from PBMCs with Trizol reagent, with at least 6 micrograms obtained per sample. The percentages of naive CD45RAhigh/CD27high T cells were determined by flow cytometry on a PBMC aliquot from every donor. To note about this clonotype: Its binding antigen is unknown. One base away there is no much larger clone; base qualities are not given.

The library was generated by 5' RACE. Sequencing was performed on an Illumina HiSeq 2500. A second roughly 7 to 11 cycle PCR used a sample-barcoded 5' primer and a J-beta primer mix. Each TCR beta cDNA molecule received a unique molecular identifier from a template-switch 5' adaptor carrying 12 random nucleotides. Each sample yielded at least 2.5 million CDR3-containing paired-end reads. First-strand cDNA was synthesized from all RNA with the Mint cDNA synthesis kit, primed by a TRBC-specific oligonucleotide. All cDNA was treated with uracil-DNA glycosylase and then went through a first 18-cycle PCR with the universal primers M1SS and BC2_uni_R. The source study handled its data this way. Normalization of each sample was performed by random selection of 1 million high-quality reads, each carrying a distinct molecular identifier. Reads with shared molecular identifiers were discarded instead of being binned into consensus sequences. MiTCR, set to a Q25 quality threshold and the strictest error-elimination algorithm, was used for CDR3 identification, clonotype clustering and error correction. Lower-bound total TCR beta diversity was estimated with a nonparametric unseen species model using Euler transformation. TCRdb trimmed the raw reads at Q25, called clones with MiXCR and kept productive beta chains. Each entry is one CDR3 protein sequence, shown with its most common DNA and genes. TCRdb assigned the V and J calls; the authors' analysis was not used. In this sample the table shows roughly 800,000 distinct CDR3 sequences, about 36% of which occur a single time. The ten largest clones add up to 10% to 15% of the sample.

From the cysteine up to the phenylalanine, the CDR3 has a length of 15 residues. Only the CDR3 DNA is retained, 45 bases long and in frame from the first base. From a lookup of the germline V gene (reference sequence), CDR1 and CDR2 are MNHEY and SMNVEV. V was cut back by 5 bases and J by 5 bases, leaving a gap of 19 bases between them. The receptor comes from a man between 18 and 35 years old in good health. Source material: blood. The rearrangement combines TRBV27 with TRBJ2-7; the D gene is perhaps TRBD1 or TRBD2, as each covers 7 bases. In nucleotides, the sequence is TGTGCCAGCAGTCGGGCCAGGGGGGGTTATGACGAGCAGTACTTC. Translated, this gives CASSRARGGYDEQYF.